This T cell receptor beta chain was identified during a study of cytomegalovirus exposure and HLA in healthy donors (TCRdb year 2017). Background on the whole study: An earlier analysis of some 550 of the donors reported more than 250 Gb of sequence data and around 110 million unique TCR beta sequences from about 179 million T cells. Roughly 300 gigabases of sequencing data and around 85 million unique TCR sequences made up an early release that covered fewer than 650 HLA-typed donors. Among the roughly 400 genotyped donors, approximately 77% belonged to the genetic ancestry cluster associated with self-reported Caucasian donors. The study aimed to test whether signatures of past pathogen exposure could be identified by cataloging public T cell receptors. The study used immunosequencing to profile the T cell repertoires of 666 subjects and linked those repertoires to cytomegalovirus serostatus. Besides the first cohort of hundreds of subjects, a separate validation cohort made up of roughly 120 different subjects was used. To predict cytomegalovirus infection status, the study combined high-throughput TCR immunosequencing, statistical association of individual TCRs with disease status, and machine learning. A later analysis re-examined previously published TCR beta repertoires from more than 600 donors and added high-resolution HLA genotyping to investigate patterns of TCR occurrence. The later analysis used no new phenotypic data to find candidate immune exposures, relying instead on TCR beta sequences and their occurrence across donors. To decide whether each TCR beta V gene segment behaved as functional or pseudogenic, an earlier analysis of fewer than 750 of the donors relied on high-throughput TCR beta sequencing. Donor age, sex, ethnicity and CMV serostatus were compiled together with the repertoire data. A later genetic analysis used genome-wide SNP genotypes for about three fifths of the 666 donors, treating that subset as a discovery cohort. Every repertoire in the discovery cohort had been generated on one and the same sequencing platform. Both class I and class II loci were covered by HLA typing, at four-digit resolution. Typing coverage differed by locus: A, B, C, DRB1 and DQB1 were typed in about 620-640 donors, DQA1 in roughly 500, DPA1 in 606, and DPB1 in 472. A handful of DR-DQ haplotypes were handled as single units for association and clustering because linkage in the cohort was strong. Among almost 400 genotyped donors of the cohort, an average of roughly 240,000 unique TCR beta nucleotide sequences were sequenced per donor, 15% to 20% of them non-productive.

The CDR3 covers 12 residues, taking in both the cysteine and the phenylalanine. Only the CDR3 DNA stays, 36 bases, in frame from base 1. At the junction V is shortened by 3 bases and J by 4 bases, with 9 bases in between. The germline V gene specifies SQVTM as CDR1 and ANQGSEA as CDR2. The cohort was made up of about 610 healthy bone marrow donors. Cohort members were all nominally healthy when sampled, although unrecorded immune exposures were likely present. The donor tested CMV seronegative and was one of the 352 seronegative cohort members. A peripheral blood sample was provided by each donor, and peripheral blood mononuclear cells were used for TCR beta sequencing. Genomic DNA was extracted from the blood cell samples with the Qiagen DNeasy Blood Extraction Kit. Only one count was recorded for this clone. Its antigen is unknown. No base quality information exists; no much larger clone differs at one position.

Library construction relied on the immunoSEQ multiplex PCR assay. The multiplex PCR relied on a mix of 60 forward primers for TCR Vbeta segments and 13 reverse primers for TCR Jbeta segments. The CDR3 region of rearranged TCR beta genes was amplified from genomic DNA with a multiplex PCR assay. Amplified TCR beta libraries were sequenced as 87-base-pair reads on the Illumina HiSeq System. The paper's processing steps were these. In a later analysis, roughly 80 million unique TCR beta chains were counted across the 500 to 700 repertoires, and roughly 11 million of these chains were shared by at least two donors. Raw reads were error-corrected and collapsed into unique sequences by a nearest-neighbor algorithm in which closely related sequences were merged to remove PCR and sequencing errors. V, D and J gene segments were assigned by aligning CDR3 sequences to IMGT reference sequences. Each retained sequence needed at least a six-nucleotide match to both a V gene segment and a J gene segment. Rearrangements were classified as productive when the CDR3 lacked stop codons and remained in frame with V and J, and all other rearrangements were classified as non-productive. Following IMGT convention, CDR3 was defined as the stretch from the second conserved V-encoded cysteine up to the conserved J-encoded phenylalanine. Sequences without an unambiguous match to a single V gene segment were excluded from the earlier analysis of approximately 560 of the donors. An earlier analysis of about 600 of the donors called V segments functional above 56.7% productive rearrangements and segregating when the between-donor standard deviation exceeded 5%. A statistical classification framework was built for diagnosing cytomegalovirus status from the catalog of TCR beta chain sequences. V and J gene assignment, in a later analysis, came from comparing TCR nucleotide sequences with IMGT/GENE-DB human TR gene sequences. In a later analysis, CDR3 sequences and most-parsimonious VDJ recombination scenarios were assigned using the TCRdist pipeline. A later analysis defined each TCR beta chain by its CDR3 amino acid sequence plus V-gene family, and excluded reads lacking a unique V-gene family. To address suspected cross-contamination and a sequencing artifact, a later analysis removed around 600 highly shared, low-generation-probability nucleotide sequences. A later analysis calculated a clonal expansion index for each public chain from normalized within-repertoire ranks of inferred template counts. In a later analysis, generation probabilities were computed using a VDJ recombination model fitted to out-of-frame rearrangements, and the results were checked against IGoR. In a later analysis, hypergeometric tests were used to score TCR-TCR, TCR-HLA and TCR-CMV co-occurrence, with a repertoire-size bias correction applied to TCR pairs. To estimate false discovery rates, a later analysis permuted the HLA or CMV assignments 20 times. In a later analysis, co-occurring TCRs were grouped using DBSCAN, with TCRdist sequence similarity added in when clustering inside HLA-allele-positive subsets. Co-occurrence clustering excluded repertoires with fewer than 30,000 or more than 120,000 public chains, plus five with anomalous nucleotide sharing. Drawn from immuneACCESS, this table holds only the in-frame rearrangements with V and J called that TCRdb kept. Clones are partly lost; checked studies trace under half to an unresolved V gene and leave the rest unexplained. V, J and clone size were drawn from that table, and D and trimming were deduced from the DNA. For this sample there are 60,000 to 85,000 clones; under 80% appear just once. The top ten clonotypes cover approximately 1.6% of the sample.

Study-wide findings and limitations: In both the original and validation cohorts, the classifier was reported to diagnose cytomegalovirus status with high specificity and sensitivity. Specific HLA alleles were associated with 15,000 to 20,000 TCR beta sequences at a false discovery rate of 0.05 in a later analysis. Broadly in line with IMGT annotations, most TCR beta V segments showed up in productive rearrangements about 90% or about 30% of the time in an earlier analysis of under 700 of the donors. Across donors, most TCR sequences were observed very rarely, whereas some public TCRs were present in many individuals. The 87-base-pair reads could not distinguish some IMGT-functional V segments, including TRBV6-2 and TRBV6-3, so those segments were excluded. When HLA alleles, especially DR and DQ, strongly co-occurred, TCR associations were difficult to assign to individual alleles. V-gene and J-gene trimming of TCR beta chains was associated with a missense DCLRE1C variant in a later genetic analysis, and the association was replicated in an independent cohort. Compared with the roughly 700-donor mean, donors in an Asian-associated ancestry cluster had fewer N-insertions in productive TCRs, according to a later genetic analysis. Three of the identified cytomegalovirus-associated TCR beta chains were confirmed in vitro to be specific for cytomegalovirus antigens. Because some donors lacked HLA typing at each locus, the association tests relied only on the typed subset. The authors suggested that the approach could potentially be generalized to other disease states and immunological phenotypes. This cohort had only TCR beta chains sequenced, and the lack of alpha or paired-chain data limited which features could be detected. In the study, around 160 TCR beta chains were listed as associated with cytomegalovirus. Roughly uniform sequencing depth across donors was assumed in presence/absence analyses, although this assumption may not hold. Because counts were too low, 15 or so rarely observed V segments, including chromosome 9 orphons, were excluded from the earlier analysis of fewer than 650 of the donors. The sequencing pipeline was judged likely to have produced a cluster of highly shared sequence variants as a technical artifact. A later analysis reported that several top co-occurrence clusters appeared linked to parvovirus B19, influenza, CMV and Epstein-Barr virus. In a later analysis, most CMV-associated TCR beta chains were found to appear HLA-restricted, with HLA associations seemingly driven largely by CMV exposure. Correlated functional status among segregating V segments might be attributable to linkage disequilibrium, but an unknown experimental factor could not be ruled out. In a later analysis, HLA-associated TCR beta chains were found to be more clonally expanded and to have lower generation probabilities than equally common non-associated chains. A further reported finding was that TCR beta sequences accurately predicted the HLA-A and HLA-B alleles for most subjects in the first cohort. The only immune exposure information available for the cohort was CMV serostatus. A later analysis found that TCR association rates varied across HLA loci, with DRB1 alleles showing the most associated TCRs and HLA-C alleles the fewest.

The rearrangement joined TRBV29-1 to TRBJ2-5; TRBD2 might be the D gene, on 5 matching bases. The TCR comes from a man aged 35-49 years in good health and CMV-seronegative. The specimen sequenced was PBMCs. The CDR3 protein: CSVDEGPETQYF. The nucleotide sequence reads as follows: TGCAGCGTTGACGAGGGCCCAGAGACCCAGTACTTC.